This T cell receptor (beta chain) was documented in a study of early T cells in non-severe SARS-CoV-2 infection. Study in general: Sequenced material consisted of bulk RNA (from unsorted whole blood), and chains were unpaired.

The CDR3 has 15 residues. The ends were cut back, 5 bases at V and 3 bases at J, with 17 bases in the middle. Germline values: CDR1 SGHDN, CDR2 FVKESK. As part of library construction, unique molecular identifiers were attached to individual cDNA molecules. TCRdb redid the calling of the 5' RACE reads with MiXCR, one entry per CDR3 protein. The table lists fewer than 55,000 distinct CDR3 sequences, under 7.5% of them singletons. This clonotype appeared many times. Its antigen is unknown. Notes on the study in general: Sequences matched to VDJdb favored anti-spike CD8 responses, while private and CD4 specificities were missed.

The chain has TRBV14 and TRBJ2-7, with unresolved D. This specimen was whole blood, taken at baseline. The TCR sequence derives from an adult who was a healthcare worker with PCR-confirmed SARS-CoV-2 infection or an uninfected control (not recorded which). The CDR3 sequence: CASSIRMSSFYEQYF. Here the CDR3 DNA reads TGTGCCAGCAGCATCCGGATGTCATCTTTCTACGAGCAGTACTTC.